Listed below are T cell receptor beta chains from one sample, sequenced in a study of CD8 T cells in Susac syndrome. TCRdb fed the immunoSEQ multiplex PCR reads into MiXCR, producing one record per CDR3 protein. The data show around 190,000 distinct CDR3 sequences, with 85% to 95% seen just once and less than 0.11% held by the top ten. The sample was CD4+ T cells from PBMCs. These receptors all stem from a human donor in good health. CDR3s include the opening cysteine and the closing phenylalanine or tryptophan. Each record gives: V gene, clone size, D gene, J gene, CDR3 protein, CDR3 DNA. A D gene is named only where the DNA matches it firmly. The size field is filled for only some rows; it gives once, few, many or a size class.

TRBV4-2	.	.	TRBJ2-1	CASSQDSSGFQYNEQFF	TGTGCCAGCAGCCAAGATTCGAGCGGCTTCCAGTACAATGAGCAGTTCTTC
TRBV28	.	.	TRBJ1-1	CASRILNTEAFF	TGTGCCAGCAGGATCCTGAACACTGAAGCTTTCTTT
TRBV12-3/TRBV12-4	once	.	TRBJ2-1	CATRLFGGYNEQFF	TGTGCCACCCGTCTCTTCGGTGGCTACAATGAGCAGTTCTTC
TRBV5-1	.	.	TRBJ2-1	CASSLGTGLSYNEQFF	TGCGCCAGCAGCTTGGGGACGGGCCTCTCCTACAATGAGCAGTTCTTC
TRBV20-1	.	TRBD1	TRBJ2-3	CSASGTGNTDTQYF	TGCAGTGCTAGTGGGACAGGGAACACAGATACGCAGTATTTT
TRBV20-1	.	.	TRBJ1-4	CSALGTPATNEKLFF	TGCAGTGCTCTGGGGACACCAGCAACTAATGAAAAACTGTTTTTT
TRBV19	.	TRBD2	TRBJ2-1	CASSIGGSGSPGYNEQFF	TGTGCCAGTAGTATAGGAGGTAGCGGGAGTCCCGGGTACAATGAGCAGTTCTTC
TRBV24-1	.	TRBD1	TRBJ2-2	CATRGPGQGTGELFF	TGTGCCACCAGGGGTCCGGGACAGGGAACCGGGGAGCTGTTTTTT
TRBV29-1	.	TRBD1	TRBJ1-1	CSVGQGVDEAFF	TGCAGCGTGGGACAGGGGGTGGATGAAGCTTTCTTT
TRBV29-1	.	TRBD1	TRBJ2-7	CSVAGTGGAYEQYF	TGCAGCGTAGCCGGGACAGGGGGGGCCTACGAGCAGTACTTC
TRBV7-3	.	TRBD2	TRBJ2-3	CASSPLAGAGDTQYF	TGTGCCAGCAGCCCGTTAGCGGGAGCAGGAGATACGCAGTATTTT
TRBV20-1	.	TRBD1	TRBJ1-5	CSANGQGEINQPQHF	TGCAGTGCTAACGGACAGGGGGAAATCAATCAGCCCCAGCATTTT
TRBV30	.	TRBD2	TRBJ2-3	CAWTPGSGRTDTQYF	TGTGCCTGGACCCCCGGTAGCGGGAGGACAGATACGCAGTATTTT
TRBV3-1	.	TRBD2	TRBJ2-1	CASSRAGDQSSYNEQFF	TGTGCCAGCTCAAGAGCGGGGGACCAAAGCTCCTACAATGAGCAGTTCTTC
TRBV10-3	.	.	TRBJ1-1	CAISGGGTEAFF	TGTGCCATCAGTGGGGGGGGCACTGAAGCTTTCTTT
TRBV9	.	TRBD2	TRBJ2-3	CASSVTSGSADTQYF	TGTGCCAGCAGCGTGACTAGCGGGAGTGCAGATACGCAGTATTTT
TRBV20-1	.	.	TRBJ2-3	CSASRPPVAISTDTQYF	TGCAGTGCTAGCCGGCCCCCGGTCGCTATTAGCACAGATACGCAGTATTTT
TRBV5-4	.	.	TRBJ2-1	CASSSSTERLVNEQFF	TGTGCCAGCAGCTCCTCGACGGAGCGGCTAGTCAATGAGCAGTTCTTC
TRBV12-5	.	TRBD1	TRBJ2-1	CASGEDRGHVNEQFF	TGTGCTAGTGGGGAGGACAGGGGGCACGTGAATGAGCAGTTCTTC
TRBV5-4	.	.	TRBJ2-6	CASSGLRSGANVLTF	TGTGCCAGCAGCGGACTGAGGTCCGGGGCCAACGTCCTGACTTTC
TRBV14	.	.	TRBJ2-7	CASSQGGGPGNLEQYF	TGTGCCAGCAGCCAAGGGGGAGGCCCGGGGAACCTCGAGCAGTACTTC
TRBV7-9	.	TRBD1	TRBJ2-1	CASSDTGVNEQFF	TGTGCCAGCAGTGATACAGGGGTCAATGAGCAGTTCTTC
TRBV12-3/TRBV12-4	few	.	TRBJ1-5	CASSSGDSNQPQHF	TGTGCCAGCAGTTCCGGGGATAGCAATCAGCCCCAGCATTTT
TRBV25-1	.	TRBD1	TRBJ2-5	CASSVPGGVQTQYF	TGTGCCAGCAGTGTCCCAGGGGGCGTTCAGACCCAGTACTTC
TRBV3-1	.	.	TRBJ2-3	CASSQYSADTQYF	TGTGCCAGCAGCCAATACTCCGCAGATACGCAGTATTTT
TRBV4-1	once	.	TRBJ2-3	CASSQDLPMSTDTQYF	TGCGCCAGCAGCCAAGATTTGCCAATGAGCACAGATACGCAGTATTTT
TRBV29-1	.	.	TRBJ2-3	CSVDNLVQYF	TGCAGCGTTGATAACCTGGTTCAGTATTTT
TRBV27	.	.	TRBJ2-1	CASSFERREQFF	TGTGCCAGCAGTTTTGAGCGACGTGAGCAGTTCTTC
TRBV5-4	.	.	TRBJ2-2	CASSSDIANTGELFF	TGTGCCAGCAGCTCGGACATCGCGAACACCGGGGAGCTGTTTTTT
TRBV29-1	.	TRBD1	TRBJ1-1	CSAAGGRAEAFF	TGCAGCGCTGCAGGGGGCAGGGCTGAAGCTTTCTTT
TRBV27	.	.	TRBJ2-5	CASSPWAVRETQYF	TGTGCCAGCAGTCCATGGGCAGTTAGGGAGACCCAGTACTTC
TRBV10-2	.	TRBD2	TRBJ2-3	CASSPSSGGTDTQYF	TGCGCCAGCAGCCCCTCTAGCGGGGGCACAGATACGCAGTATTTT
TRBV3-1	once	.	TRBJ2-1	CASSQYLSRTEQFF	TGTGCCAGCAGCCAATACTTATCACGAACTGAGCAGTTCTTC
TRBV20-1	.	.	TRBJ2-5	CSAVRGSQYF	TGCAGTGCCGTCCGGGGGTCCCAGTACTTC
TRBV19	few	.	TRBJ2-1	CASSRLAYNEQFF	TGTGCCAGTAGCCGCCTCGCATACAATGAGCAGTTCTTC
TRBV25-1	.	TRBD2	TRBJ2-1	CASTTSGYYNEQFF	TGTGCCAGCACAACTAGCGGGTATTACAATGAGCAGTTCTTC
TRBV29-1	.	.	TRBJ2-5	CSVDQYQETQYF	TGCAGCGTTGACCAGTACCAAGAGACCCAGTACTTC
TRBV7-9	.	.	TRBJ1-1	CASRGMGNTEAFF	TGTGCCAGCAGGGGAATGGGGAACACTGAAGCTTTCTTT
TRBV3-1	once	.	TRBJ2-5	CASSGRGAAGETQYF	TGTGCCAGCAGCGGAAGGGGGGCAGCGGGGGAGACCCAGTACTTC
TRBV29-1	.	.	TRBJ1-1	CSTEGTGGREAFF	TGCAGCACCGAGGGGACGGGGGGTAGGGAGGCTTTCTTT
TRBV9	.	.	TRBJ1-2	CASSVEQGALYGYTF	TGTGCCAGCAGCGTAGAACAGGGAGCTCTCTATGGCTACACCTTC
TRBV9	.	TRBD1	TRBJ1-1	CASSADRGGSEAFF	TGTGCCAGCAGTGCGGACAGGGGAGGGTCTGAAGCTTTCTTT
TRBV30	once	.	TRBJ1-5	CAWSLGLYSNQPQHF	TGTGCCTGGAGTTTGGGACTTTATAGCAATCAGCCCCAGCATTTT
TRBV7-3	.	.	TRBJ1-1	CASRPPGHQDTEAFF	TGTGCCAGCAGACCTCCGGGACACCAGGACACTGAAGCTTTCTTT
TRBV7-9	.	.	TRBJ2-5	CASSPGGPPRETQYF	TGTGCCAGCAGCCCAGGGGGGCCCCCGCGAGAGACCCAGTACTTC
TRBV29-1	.	.	TRBJ2-5	CSVEGGLPYQETQYF	TGCAGCGTTGAAGGGGGACTCCCGTACCAAGAGACCCAGTACTTC
TRBV6-5	.	TRBD2	TRBJ2-1	CASSYRGGLNEQFF	TGTGCCAGCAGTTACCGGGGGGGCCTAAATGAGCAGTTCTTC
TRBV20-1	.	.	TRBJ2-1	CSARFTGLPDGEQFF	TGCAGTGCTAGATTTACGGGACTCCCGGATGGTGAGCAGTTCTTC
TRBV29-1	.	.	TRBJ1-1	CSVDRAVGTEAFF	TGCAGCGTTGACAGGGCGGTGGGCACTGAAGCTTTCTTT
TRBV20-1	.	.	TRBJ1-5	CSAHNRGNQPQHF	TGCAGTGCCCATAACAGGGGCAATCAGCCCCAGCATTTT
TRBV20-1	.	.	TRBJ2-3	CSASGLGGRTDTQYF	TGCAGTGCTAGCGGTCTCGGAGGCCGCACAGATACGCAGTATTTT